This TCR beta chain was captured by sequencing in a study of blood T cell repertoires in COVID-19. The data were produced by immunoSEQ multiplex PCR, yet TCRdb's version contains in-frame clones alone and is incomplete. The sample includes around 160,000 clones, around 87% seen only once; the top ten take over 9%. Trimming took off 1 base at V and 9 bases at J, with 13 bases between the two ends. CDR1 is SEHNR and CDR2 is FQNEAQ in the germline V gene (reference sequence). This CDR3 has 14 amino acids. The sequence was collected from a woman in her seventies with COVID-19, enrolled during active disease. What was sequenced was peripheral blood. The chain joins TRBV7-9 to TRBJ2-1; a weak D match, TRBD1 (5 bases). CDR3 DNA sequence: TGTGCCAGCAGCTTAGTACAGGCCCCGTTTGAGCAGTTCTTC. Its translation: CASSLVQAPFEQFF.